Below are 14 T cell receptor beta chains sequenced from a single sample in a study of blood T cell repertoires in COVID-19. Data came from immunoSEQ multiplex PCR; TCRdb stores just in-frame clones and leaves some out. The sample contains nearly 15,000 clones, around 82% of which appear only once. Sequencing input: peripheral blood. The source is a human donor in a cohort sampled during active COVID-19.

The chain carries TRBV2 and TRBJ2-7; 10 nucleotides align to TRBD1. Per the germline V gene, CDR1 is SNHLY and CDR2 is FYNNEI. The CDR3 has 15 amino acids. J lost 7 bases, V lost 0 bases, and 6 bases had no gene match. As DNA, the CDR3 is TGTGCCAGCAGTGAAGCGCGACAGGGGGCGTGGGAGCAGTACTTC. This translates into CASSEARQGAWEQYF.

CDR3 sequence (DNA): TGTGCCAGCAGCCAAGCCTGGAACACCGGGGAGCTGTTTTTT. It specifies CASSQAWNTGELFF. This sequence joins TRBV3-1 (or the pseudogene TRBV3-2) and TRBJ2-2; D is unresolved. The V gene's germline CDR1 is LGHDT and CDR2 YNNKEL (reference sequence). The CDR3 loop spans 14 amino acids. Trimming took off 1 base at V and 1 base at J, with 4 bases between the two ends.

This clone was picked up a small number of times. The rearrangement uses TRBV3-1 (or the pseudogene TRBV3-2) and TRBJ1-1; no firm D call. V was clipped by 4 bases and J by 6 bases, with 18 bases between them. This CDR3 contains 15 residues. Germline V gene data show CDR1 as LGHDT and CDR2 as YNNKEL (reference sequence). The CDR3 DNA is TGTGCCAGCAGCCTCAACTTCCGCCCCCAGGCTGAAGCTTTCTTT. Translation: CASSLNFRPQAEAFF.

This clone was found once. V gene TRBV9 combines with J gene TRBJ2-7; D is perhaps TRBD2 (6 bases). Deletions cut 0 bases from V and 5 bases from J, with 9 bases between. Germline values: CDR1 SGDLS, CDR2 YYNGEE. CDR3 length: 13 amino acids. CDR3 residues: CASSVEEGHEQYF. CDR3 bases: TGTGCCAGCAGCGTAGAGGAGGGCCACGAGCAGTACTTC.

CDR3 sequence reads: CASSLRLAGMGTDTQYF. The DNA for the CDR3 is TGTGCCAGCAGCCTCAGACTAGCGGGAATGGGCACAGATACGCAGTATTTT. The chain carries TRBV6-2 or TRBV6-3 and TRBJ2-3; TRBD2 matches at 11 bases. The V and J ends lost 6 bases and 1 base, in that order; junction bases with no gene match: 9. Germline CDR1 is MNHEY and CDR2 is SVGEGT. The CDR3 runs 17 residues.

The CDR3 DNA reads as TGTGCCAGCGGCCCGACAGGGGCGATCAATCAGCCCCAGCATTTT. Protein sequence: CASGPTGAINQPQHF. This chain links TRBV27 with TRBJ1-5, with 8 positions matching TRBD1. The CDR3 is 15 amino acids. Looked up from germline, CDR1 is MNHEY and CDR2 is SMNVEV (reference sequence). V trimming: 8 bases; J trimming: 3 bases; junction bases outside the gene matches: 9.

This chain connects TRBV6-2 or TRBV6-3 to TRBJ2-2; D gene unclear. This CDR3 comprises 13 residues. V lost 0 bases, J lost 5 bases, and 4 bases lay in between. Germline V lookup: CDR1 MNHEY, CDR2 SVGEGT. CDR3 bases: TGTGCCAGCAGTTACTCGAGAACCGGGGAGCTGTTTTTT. Residues: CASSYSRTGELFF.

The chain has TRBV6-1 and TRBJ1-4, with 8 nucleotides matching TRBD1. The CDR3 loop spans 18 amino acids. Germline trimming cut 0 bases from V and 3 bases from J; bases unmatched to any gene: 9. CDR1 and CDR2 (germline): MNHNS, SASEGT. The CDR3 sequence: CASSEAGQGVGSNEKLFF. CDR3 sequence (DNA): TGTGCCAGCAGTGAAGCCGGACAGGGCGTTGGGTCTAATGAAAAACTGTTTTTT.

V gene TRBV7-3 combines with J gene TRBJ2-2; D remains ambiguous. This CDR3 region has 16 residues. The V gene's germline CDR1 is SGHTA and CDR2 FQGTGA. V shed 1 base and J shed 1 base, with 10 bases lying between them. CDR3 nucleotide sequence: TGTGCCAGCAGCTTAATGGATCCAGGGAACACCGGGGAGCTGTTTTTT. This translates into CASSLMDPGNTGELFF.

The chain couples TRBV7-9 to TRBJ1-5; TRBD1 matches 8 bases. Per germline, CDR1 SEHNR and CDR2 FQNEAQ (reference sequence). The V segment lost 4 bases and the J segment 5 bases; nucleotides outside the gene matches: 4. The CDR3 has 14 residues. The CDR3 spells CASSSGQGHQPQHF. CDR3 bases: TGTGCCAGCAGCTCCGGACAGGGTCATCAGCCCCAGCATTTT.

This sequence joins TRBV5-6 and TRBJ1-5; D call uncertain. CDR3 length: 15 residues. V lost 0 bases and J 2 bases, leaving 9 bases between the germline ends. Germline-derived CDR1 and CDR2 are SGHDT and YYEEEE. The CDR3 spells CASSLGAQGNQPQHF. The CDR3 bases are TGTGCCAGCAGCTTGGGGGCCCAGGGCAATCAGCCCCAGCATTTT.

This clone was seen a handful of times. This chain joins TRBV7-9 and TRBJ1-1, with D perhaps TRBD1 (6 bases). V dropped 5 bases and J dropped 5 bases, with 21 bases sitting between them. This CDR3 region has 16 residues. Germline V lookup: CDR1 SEHNR, CDR2 FQNEAQ (reference sequence). CDR3 coding DNA: TGTGCCAGCAGCCCTGGACGAGGCCAGGGGAATACTGAAGCTTTCTTT. This translates into CASSPGRGQGNTEAFF.

The rearrangement links TRBV2 to TRBJ2-7; 8 positions agree with TRBD1. V trimming: 7 bases; J trimming: 7 bases; junction bases outside the gene matches: 18. This CDR3 has 16 residues. Germline values: CDR1 SNHLY, CDR2 FYNNEI. CDR3 DNA sequence: TGTGCCAGCATCCTTAGGTACCAGGGGGCTTCGGGAGAGCAGTACTTC. Translation gives CASILRYQGASGEQYF.

The gene calls are TRBV18 and TRBJ1-1; the match to TRBD1 covers 7 bases. Germline V gives CDR1 KGHSH, CDR2 LQKENI. The CDR3 totals 15 residues. V shed 3 bases, J shed 1 base, and the junction held 5 bases outside the gene matches. In nucleotides, the CDR3 is TGTGCCAGCTCACCCGTGACAGGGAGGAACACTGAAGCTTTCTTT. It yields the protein CASSPVTGRNTEAFF. The complete variable domain, with remaining parts taken from reference TRBV18 and TRBJ1-1, reads NAGVMQNPRHLVRRRGQEARLRCSPMKGHSHVYWYRQLPEEGLKFMVYLQKENIIDESGMPKERFSAEFPKEGPSILRIQQVVRGDSAAYFCASSPVTGRNTEAFFGQGTRLTVV.